This T cell receptor beta chain was recorded in a study of shared clonotypes between healthy human individuals. Study-wide results and limits: In general, naive subsets displayed greater estimated richness than memory subsets did. Roughly 5% of naive CD4 clonotypes were common to a handful of donors.

V trimming: 3 bases; J trimming: 7 bases; junction bases outside the gene matches: 13. Germline V gene data show CDR1 as LGHNA and CDR2 as YSLEER. The CDR3 sequence is 17 residues long. As processed by the authors: Filtering of immunoSEQ junctional sequences could not match full-length read filtering. Assay used: immunoSEQ multiplex PCR; TCRdb lists only in-frame clones, some missing. D and trimming were read from the DNA, whereas the V and J calls and clone size are those reported in that table. Of about 1.4 million clones listed, roughly 95% are singletons. Negatively enriched CD4+ T cells were divided by CD45RA into naive and memory. As regards this clone: Its antigen is still unknown.

The TCR comes from a man aged 25-45 years in good health. This chain joins TRBV4-3 and TRBJ2-1; 9 bases fit TRBD2. Sequenced: naive CD4+ T cells sorted from blood. Stated subset: CD45RA+ positively selected. Written as DNA, the CDR3 is TGCGCCAGCAGCCAGCGATTAGCGGGAGTAATTCAGAATGAGCAGTTCTTC. Translating gives CASSQRLAGVIQNEQFF.